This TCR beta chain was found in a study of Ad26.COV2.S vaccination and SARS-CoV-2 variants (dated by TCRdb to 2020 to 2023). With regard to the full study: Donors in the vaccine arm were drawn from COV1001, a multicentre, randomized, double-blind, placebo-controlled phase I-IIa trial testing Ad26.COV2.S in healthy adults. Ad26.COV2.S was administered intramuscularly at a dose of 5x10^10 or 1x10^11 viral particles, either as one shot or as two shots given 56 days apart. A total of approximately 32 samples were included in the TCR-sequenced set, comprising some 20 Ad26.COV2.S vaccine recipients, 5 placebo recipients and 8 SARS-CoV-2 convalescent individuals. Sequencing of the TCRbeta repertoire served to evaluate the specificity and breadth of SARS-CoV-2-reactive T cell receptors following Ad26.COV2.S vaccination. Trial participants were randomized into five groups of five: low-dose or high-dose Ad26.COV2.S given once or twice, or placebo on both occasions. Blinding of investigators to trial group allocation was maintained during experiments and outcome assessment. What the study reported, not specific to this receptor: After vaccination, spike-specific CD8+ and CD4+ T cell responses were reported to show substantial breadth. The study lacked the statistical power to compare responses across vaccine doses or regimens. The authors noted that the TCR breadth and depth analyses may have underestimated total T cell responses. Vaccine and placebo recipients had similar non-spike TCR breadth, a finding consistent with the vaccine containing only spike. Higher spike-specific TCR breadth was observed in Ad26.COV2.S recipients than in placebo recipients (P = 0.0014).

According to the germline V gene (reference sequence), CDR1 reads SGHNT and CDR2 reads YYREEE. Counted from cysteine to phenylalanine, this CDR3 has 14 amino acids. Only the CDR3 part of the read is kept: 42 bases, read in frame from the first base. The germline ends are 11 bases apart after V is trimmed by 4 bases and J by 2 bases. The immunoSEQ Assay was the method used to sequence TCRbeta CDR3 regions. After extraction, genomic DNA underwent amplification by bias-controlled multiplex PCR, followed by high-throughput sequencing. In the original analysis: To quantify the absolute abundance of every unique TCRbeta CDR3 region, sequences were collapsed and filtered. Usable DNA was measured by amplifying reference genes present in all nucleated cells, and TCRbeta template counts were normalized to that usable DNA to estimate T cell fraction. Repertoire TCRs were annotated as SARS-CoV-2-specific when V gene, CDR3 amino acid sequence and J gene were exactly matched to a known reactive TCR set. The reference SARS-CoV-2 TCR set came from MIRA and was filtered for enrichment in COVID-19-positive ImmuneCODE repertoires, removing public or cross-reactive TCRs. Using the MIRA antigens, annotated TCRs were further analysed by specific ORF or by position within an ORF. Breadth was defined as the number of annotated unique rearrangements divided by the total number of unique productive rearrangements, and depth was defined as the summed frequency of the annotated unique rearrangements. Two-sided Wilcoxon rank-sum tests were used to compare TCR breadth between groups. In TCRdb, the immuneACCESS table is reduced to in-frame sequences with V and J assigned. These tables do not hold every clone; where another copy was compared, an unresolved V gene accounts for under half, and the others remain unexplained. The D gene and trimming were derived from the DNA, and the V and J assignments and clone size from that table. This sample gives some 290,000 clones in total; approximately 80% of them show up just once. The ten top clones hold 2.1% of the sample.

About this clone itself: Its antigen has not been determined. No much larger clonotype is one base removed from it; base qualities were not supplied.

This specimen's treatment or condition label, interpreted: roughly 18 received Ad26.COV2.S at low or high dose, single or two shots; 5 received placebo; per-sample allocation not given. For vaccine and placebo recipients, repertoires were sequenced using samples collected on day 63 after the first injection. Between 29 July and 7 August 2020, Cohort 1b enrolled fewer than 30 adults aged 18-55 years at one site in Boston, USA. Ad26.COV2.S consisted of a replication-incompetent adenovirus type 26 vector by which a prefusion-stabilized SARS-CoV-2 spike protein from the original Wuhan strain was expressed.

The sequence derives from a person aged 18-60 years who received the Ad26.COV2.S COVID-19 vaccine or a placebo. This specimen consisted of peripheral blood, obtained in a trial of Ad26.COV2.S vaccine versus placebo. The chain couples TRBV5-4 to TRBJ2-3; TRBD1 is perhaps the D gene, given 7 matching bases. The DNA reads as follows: TGTGCCAGCAGCGTCAGGGGGGCCACAGATACGCAGTATTTT. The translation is CASSVRGATDTQYF.